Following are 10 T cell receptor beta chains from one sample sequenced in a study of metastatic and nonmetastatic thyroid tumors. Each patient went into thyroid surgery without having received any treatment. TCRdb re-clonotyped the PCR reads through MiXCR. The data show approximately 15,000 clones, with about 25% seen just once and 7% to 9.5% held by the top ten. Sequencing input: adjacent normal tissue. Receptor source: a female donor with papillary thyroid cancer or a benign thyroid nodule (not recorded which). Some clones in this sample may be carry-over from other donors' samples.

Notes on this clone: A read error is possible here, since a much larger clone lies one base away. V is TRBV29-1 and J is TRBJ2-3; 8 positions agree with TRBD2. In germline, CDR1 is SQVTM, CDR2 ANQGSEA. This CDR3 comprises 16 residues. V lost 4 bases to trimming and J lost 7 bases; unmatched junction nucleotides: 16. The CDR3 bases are TGCAGCGTTGCGGGGGGGGGCTGGACGGCCCTTTATACGCAGTATTTT. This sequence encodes CSVAGGGWTALYTQYF.

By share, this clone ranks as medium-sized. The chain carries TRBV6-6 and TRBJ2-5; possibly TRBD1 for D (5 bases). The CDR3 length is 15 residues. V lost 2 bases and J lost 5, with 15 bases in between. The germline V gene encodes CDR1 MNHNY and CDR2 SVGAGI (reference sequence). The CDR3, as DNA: TGTGCCAGCAGTTACAGGATGGCAGGGTCGGAGACCCAGTACTTC. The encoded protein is CASSYRMAGSETQYF.

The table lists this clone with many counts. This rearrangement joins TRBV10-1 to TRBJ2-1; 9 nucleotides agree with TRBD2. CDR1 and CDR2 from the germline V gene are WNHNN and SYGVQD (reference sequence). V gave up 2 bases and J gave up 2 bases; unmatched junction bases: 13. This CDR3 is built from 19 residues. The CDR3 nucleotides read TGCGCCAGCAGTGAGGTGGCTAGCGGGACAACCTTCCCCTACAATGAGCAGTTCTTC. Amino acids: CASSEVASGTTFPYNEQFF.

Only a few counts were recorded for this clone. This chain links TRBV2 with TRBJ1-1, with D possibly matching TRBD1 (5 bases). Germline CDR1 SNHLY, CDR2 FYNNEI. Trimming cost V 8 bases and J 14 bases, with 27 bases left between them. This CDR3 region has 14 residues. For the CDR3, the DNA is TGTGCCAGCGAAGGGGCAGGGCTGAACACTGCAGCGTTCTTT. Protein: CASEGAGLNTAAFF. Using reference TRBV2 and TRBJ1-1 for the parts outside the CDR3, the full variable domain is EPEVTQTPSHQVTQMGQEVILRCVPISNHLYFYWYRQILGQKVEFLVSFYNNEISEKSEIFDDQFSVERPDGSNFTLKIRSTKLEDSAMYFCASEGAGLNTAAFFGQGTRLTVV.

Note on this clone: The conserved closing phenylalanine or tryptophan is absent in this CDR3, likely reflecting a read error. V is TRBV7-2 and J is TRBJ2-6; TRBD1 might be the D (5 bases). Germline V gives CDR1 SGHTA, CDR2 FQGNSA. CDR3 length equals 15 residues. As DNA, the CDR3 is TGTGCCAGCAGCTTAGGTGGGGCTGGGGACAACGTCCTGACTTCC. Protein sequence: CASSLGGAGDNVLTS.

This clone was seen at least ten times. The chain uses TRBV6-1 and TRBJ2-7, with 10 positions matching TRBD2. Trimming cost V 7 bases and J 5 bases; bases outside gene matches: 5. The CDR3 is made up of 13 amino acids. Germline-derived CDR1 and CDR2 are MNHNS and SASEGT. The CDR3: CASKASGSDEQYF. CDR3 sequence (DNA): TGTGCCAGCAAGGCTAGCGGGAGTGACGAGCAGTACTTC.

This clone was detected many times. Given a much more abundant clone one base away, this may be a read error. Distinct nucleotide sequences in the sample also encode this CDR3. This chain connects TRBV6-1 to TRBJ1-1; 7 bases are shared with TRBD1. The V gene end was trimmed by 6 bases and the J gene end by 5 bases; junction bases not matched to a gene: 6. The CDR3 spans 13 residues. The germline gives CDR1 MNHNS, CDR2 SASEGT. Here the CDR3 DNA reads TGTGCCAGCAGCCCCAGACAGGGTACTGAAGCTTTCTTT. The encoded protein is CASSPRQGTEAFF.

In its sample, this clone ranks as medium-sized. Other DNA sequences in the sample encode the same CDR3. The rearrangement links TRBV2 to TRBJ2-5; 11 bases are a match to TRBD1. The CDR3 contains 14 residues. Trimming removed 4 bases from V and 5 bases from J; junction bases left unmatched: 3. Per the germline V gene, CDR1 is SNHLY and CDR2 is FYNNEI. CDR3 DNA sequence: TGTGCCAGCAGTGGGACAGGGGGCGGGGAGACCCAGTACTTC. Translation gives CASSGTGGGETQYF. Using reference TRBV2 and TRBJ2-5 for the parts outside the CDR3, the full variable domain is EPEVTQTPSHQVTQMGQEVILRCVPISNHLYFYWYRQILGQKVEFLVSFYNNEISEKSEIFDDQFSVERPDGSNFTLKIRSTKLEDSAMYFCASSGTGGGETQYFGPGTRLLVL.

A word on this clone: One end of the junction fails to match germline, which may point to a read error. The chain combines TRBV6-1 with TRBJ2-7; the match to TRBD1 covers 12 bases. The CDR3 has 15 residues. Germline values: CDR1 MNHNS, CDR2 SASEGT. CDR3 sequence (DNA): TGTGCCAGCCGTACAGCGGGACAGGGGGCCAGGGAGCAGTCCTTC. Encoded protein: CASRTAGQGAREQSF.

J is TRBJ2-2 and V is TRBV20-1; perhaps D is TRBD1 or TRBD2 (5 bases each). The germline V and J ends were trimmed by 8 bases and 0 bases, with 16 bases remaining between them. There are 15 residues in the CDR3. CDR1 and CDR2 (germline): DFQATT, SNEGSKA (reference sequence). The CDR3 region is CSFKGASSNTGELFF. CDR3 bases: TGCAGTTTCAAAGGGGCTAGCTCGAACACCGGGGAGCTGTTTTTT.